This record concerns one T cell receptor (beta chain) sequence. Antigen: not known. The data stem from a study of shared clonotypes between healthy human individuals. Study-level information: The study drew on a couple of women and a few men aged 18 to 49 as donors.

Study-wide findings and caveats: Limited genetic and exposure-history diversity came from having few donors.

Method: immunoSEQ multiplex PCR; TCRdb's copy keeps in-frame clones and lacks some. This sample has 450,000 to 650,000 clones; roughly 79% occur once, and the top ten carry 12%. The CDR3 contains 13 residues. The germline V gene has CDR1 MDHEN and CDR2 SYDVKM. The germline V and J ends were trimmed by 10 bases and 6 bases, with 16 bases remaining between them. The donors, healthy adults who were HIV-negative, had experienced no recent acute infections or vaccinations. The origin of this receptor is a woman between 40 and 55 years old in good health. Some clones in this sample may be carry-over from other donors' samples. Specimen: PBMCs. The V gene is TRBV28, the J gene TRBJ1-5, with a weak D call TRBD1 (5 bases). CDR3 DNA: TGTGCCATCTCAACGGGGCGGGGTCAGCCCCAGCATTTT. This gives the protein CAISTGRGQPQHF.